Listed here are 25 T cell receptor beta chains from one sample, sequenced in a study of shared clonotypes between healthy human individuals. The assay was immunoSEQ multiplex PCR, and TCRdb's table has in-frame clones only and misses some. The repertoire holds 2.3 million or so clones, 85% to 95% seen once, with 0.39% in the top ten. The sequencing sample was made of naive CD4+ T cells from PBMCs. Sample subset: CD45RA+ positively selected. Every receptor here comes from a man in his late teens or twenties in good health. Some clones in this sample may be carry-over from other donors' samples.

With respect to this clone: Other nucleotide sequences from this sample produce the same CDR3. This sequence joins TRBV7-9 and TRBJ2-3; D not certain. Germline V lookup: CDR1 SEHNR, CDR2 FQNEAQ (reference sequence). V was shortened by 4 bases and J by 3 bases, with 8 bases between the two germline ends. This CDR3 is built from 13 residues. The CDR3 protein is CASSSGGTDTQYF. CDR3 coding DNA: TGTGCCAGCAGCTCAGGTGGGACAGATACGCAGTATTTT.

V and J are TRBV29-1 and TRBJ1-2; 8 bases are a match to TRBD1. Germline V gene lookup returns CDR1 SQVTM and CDR2 ANQGSEA. This CDR3 has 15 residues. The V segment lost 7 bases and the J segment 2 bases; nucleotides outside the gene matches: 12. This CDR3 reads CSAKLAGGRNYGYTF. The CDR3 region has the DNA TGCAGCGCCAAGTTGGCAGGGGGCAGGAACTATGGCTACACCTTC.

The chain combines TRBV5-5 with TRBJ1-1; TRBD1 is a possible D gene (6 bases). Germline V lookup: CDR1 SGHKS, CDR2 YYEKEE (reference sequence). This CDR3 is 15 amino acids long. Trimming pared 1 base from V and 2 bases from J, leaving 12 bases between. This chain's CDR3 is CASSLNPQGNTEAFF. CDR3 nucleotides: TGTGCCAGCAGCTTGAACCCACAGGGAAACACTGAAGCTTTCTTT.

On this clone itself: This sample also contains other DNA sequences that code for the same CDR3. The chain uses TRBV5-1 and TRBJ2-7, with a possible D match to TRBD1 (5 bases). Germline lookup yields CDR1 SGHRS and CDR2 YFSETQ. V was trimmed by 0 bases and J by 0 bases, leaving 7 bases between them. The CDR3 length is 14 residues. The CDR3 bases are TGCGCCAGCAGCTTGGGGGGCGGCTCCTACGAGCAGTACTTC. Amino acid sequence: CASSLGGGSYEQYF.

The chain recombines TRBV5-1 with TRBJ2-7, with TRBD1 as a possible D gene (7 bases). V was pared by 6 bases and J by 3 bases, with 16 bases between. CDR1 SGHRS and CDR2 YFSETQ come from the germline V gene. The CDR3 is 14 residues long. The CDR3 DNA is TGCGCCAGCACCACGACAGGGAGGAACTACGAGCAGTACTTC. It is translated as CASTTTGRNYEQYF.

For the CDR3, the DNA is TGTGCCAGCAGCAGATGGGACAGGAAAGAGACCCAGTACTTC. It is translated as CASSRWDRKETQYF. The gene calls are TRBV7-9 and TRBJ2-5; 8 bases map to TRBD1. J was trimmed by 3 bases and V by 5 bases; bases with no gene match: 5. The CDR3 sequence is 14 residues long. Germline V gene lookup returns CDR1 SEHNR and CDR2 FQNEAQ (reference sequence).

With regard to this clone: This sample also contains other DNA sequences that code for the same CDR3. This chain links TRBV20-1 with TRBJ1-5; D is uncertain. This CDR3 is built from 11 residues. Germline V gives CDR1 DFQATT, CDR2 SNEGSKA (reference sequence). V was cut by 3 bases and J by 7 bases, with 7 bases left in between. The CDR3 is CSASSGQPQHF. The CDR3 region has the DNA TGCAGTGCTAGTTCTGGGCAGCCCCAGCATTTT.

This clone has just one count. V and J are TRBV6-5 and TRBJ2-1; D might be TRBD1 (5 bases). The germline gives CDR1 MNHEY, CDR2 SVGAGI. Trimming shortened V by 4 bases and J by 3 bases, and 7 bases separated the two germline ends. The CDR3 has 13 residues. CDR3 sequence reads: CASSFDSYNEQFF. The CDR3 DNA reads as TGTGCCAGCAGTTTTGACAGCTACAATGAGCAGTTCTTC.

The rearrangement links TRBV28 to TRBJ1-1; 11 bases map to TRBD1. Trimming took 4 bases from V and 0 from J; bases not matched to a gene: 7. Germline values: CDR1 MDHEN, CDR2 SYDVKM. The CDR3 covers 17 residues. The CDR3, as DNA: TGTGCCAGCAGTTCTCCCGGGGACAGGGGGATGAACACTGAAGCTTTCTTT. This sequence encodes CASSSPGDRGMNTEAFF.

The CDR3, as DNA: TGTGCCAGCAGCGTCACAGGGATACACCAGCCCCAGCATTTT. It encodes CASSVTGIHQPQHF. This rearrangement joins TRBV7-2 to TRBJ1-5; D might be TRBD1 (6 bases). This CDR3 spans 14 amino acids. V dropped 5 bases and J dropped 7 bases, with 15 bases sitting between them. Germline V gene data show CDR1 as SGHTA and CDR2 as FQGNSA.

V gene TRBV5-1 combines with J gene TRBJ1-3, with unresolved D. The CDR3 is 16 residues long. Germline V gene sequence: CDR1 SGHRS, CDR2 YFSETQ. V was trimmed by 0 bases and J by 2 bases, leaving 12 bases between them. The CDR3 coding sequence is TGCGCCAGCAGCTTGGTTGTGGGTGGTGCTGGAAACACCATATATTTT. Translation: CASSLVVGGAGNTIYF.

This rearrangement joins TRBV5-1 to TRBJ2-1; D not resolved. The V and J ends lost 0 bases and 2 bases respectively, with 12 bases between them. The CDR3 spans 16 residues. The germline V gene encodes CDR1 SGHRS and CDR2 YFSETQ. CDR3 DNA: TGCGCCAGCAGCTTGGCCCTCCCCAGTCCCTACAATGAGCAGTTCTTC. Translation: CASSLALPSPYNEQFF.

This rearrangement joins TRBV28 to TRBJ1-1, with D maybe TRBD1 (6 bases). The CDR3 is made up of 14 amino acids. Germline lookup yields CDR1 MDHEN and CDR2 SYDVKM. V was clipped by 6 bases and J by 6 bases, with 17 bases between them. As DNA, the CDR3 is TGTGCCAGCAGCCCAACAGGGCTGGGGTCTGAAGCTTTCTTT. Residues: CASSPTGLGSEAFF.

This clone was observed once. This chain uses TRBV28 with TRBJ1-1, with a weak D call TRBD1 (6 bases). This CDR3 is built from 14 residues. Looked up from germline, CDR1 is MDHEN and CDR2 is SYDVKM. Trimming pared 7 bases from V and 6 bases from J, leaving 18 bases between. The CDR3 here is CASIETGPRAEAFF. CDR3 bases: TGTGCCAGCATTGAAACAGGGCCCCGCGCTGAAGCTTTCTTT.

The V gene is TRBV2, the J gene TRBJ2-1; D not resolved. With 7 bases removed from V and 0 bases from J, the gap between germline ends came to 10 bases. The CDR3 has 14 residues. Germline loops: CDR1 SNHLY, CDR2 FYNNEI. The CDR3 protein is CASNPASSYNEQFF. The CDR3 region has the DNA TGTGCCAGCAATCCAGCATCCTCCTACAATGAGCAGTTCTTC.

The rearrangement uses TRBV30 and TRBJ2-2; the match to TRBD1 covers 9 bases. Per the germline V gene, CDR1 is GTSNPN and CDR2 is SVGIG (reference sequence). The V gene end was trimmed by 8 bases and the J gene end by 6 bases; junction bases not matched to a gene: 22. This CDR3 is 18 amino acids long. The CDR3 loop reads CAGAGQGFGLGFPGELFF. The CDR3 nucleotides are TGTGCCGGGGCCGGACAGGGGTTTGGACTAGGGTTCCCCGGGGAGCTGTTTTTT.

The V call is TRBV7-9, the J call TRBJ2-5, with D maybe TRBD1 (6 bases). The V gene lost 2 bases and the J gene lost 2 bases, with 12 bases spanning the gap. This CDR3 has 15 amino acids. CDR1 SEHNR and CDR2 FQNEAQ come from the germline V gene (reference sequence). The CDR3 sequence: CASSLMNTGQETQYF. The CDR3, as DNA: TGTGCCAGCAGCTTAATGAACACAGGGCAAGAGACCCAGTACTTC.

The chain couples TRBV9 to TRBJ1-2; D is unresolved. Germline V CDR1 and CDR2: SGDLS, YYNGEE. CDR3 length equals 12 residues. V lost 7 bases and J lost 6, with 13 bases in between. This chain's CDR3 is CASSRTLDGYTF. The CDR3 DNA is TGTGCCAGCTCTCGAACTCTGGATGGCTACACCTTC.

The chain joins TRBV11-2 to TRBJ1-1; weak D call: TRBD1 (5 bases). The CDR3 totals 14 residues. The germline V gene encodes CDR1 SGHAT and CDR2 FQNNGV. The V gene lost 2 bases and the J gene lost 5 bases, with 12 bases spanning the gap. The CDR3 DNA sequence: TGTGCCAGCAGCTTAACCGCTGAGGGGACTGAAGCTTTCTTT. It yields the protein CASSLTAEGTEAFF.

CDR3 region: CATRPDRGSATNEKLFF. The CDR3 DNA sequence: TGTGCCACCAGACCGGACAGGGGAAGTGCAACTAATGAAAAACTGTTTTTT. V usage is TRBV15 and J usage is TRBJ1-4, with TRBD1 matching over 9 bases. Trimming at V came to 6 bases and at J to 0 bases, leaving 8 bases not matched to a gene. Germline V CDR1 and CDR2: LNHNV, YYDKDF (reference sequence). The CDR3 extends over 17 amino acids.

The rearrangement links TRBV28 to TRBJ2-5, with D perhaps matching TRBD2 (5 bases). Between the trimmed V and J ends, which lost 6 bases and 0 bases, there was a span of 14 bases. Germline V gene data show CDR1 as MDHEN and CDR2 as SYDVKM. The length of the CDR3 is 15 residues. The CDR3 bases are TGTGCCAGCAGCCCCTCCCCGGGGAACCAAGAGACCCAGTACTTC. It encodes CASSPSPGNQETQYF.

The chain uses TRBV5-4 and TRBJ2-7, with D possibly being TRBD1 or TRBD2 (5 bases each). The CDR3 extends over 15 amino acids. The germline V and J ends were trimmed by 5 bases and 3 bases, with 18 bases remaining between them. In germline, CDR1 is SGHNT, CDR2 YYREEE (reference sequence). This CDR3 is CASSPPGTRFYEQYF. The DNA for the CDR3 is TGTGCCAGCAGTCCACCCGGGACCAGATTCTACGAGCAGTACTTC.

The table lists this clone with a few counts. The gene calls are TRBV19 and TRBJ1-5; D is undetermined. V lost 8 bases and J lost 7, with 18 bases in between. This CDR3 is built from 14 residues. Germline V gives CDR1 LNHDA, CDR2 SQIVND (reference sequence). The CDR3 loop is CASQSVLHGQPQHF. The CDR3 nucleotides are TGTGCCAGTCAATCTGTTCTCCATGGACAGCCCCAGCATTTT.

The chain employs TRBV2 and TRBJ1-1, with D perhaps TRBD1 (6 bases). This CDR3 is 13 amino acids long. V lost 6 bases and J 7 bases, leaving 15 bases between the germline ends. Germline CDR1 and CDR2: SNHLY and FYNNEI. CDR3 bases: TGTGCCAGCAGGATCGGGGGGCGGTTTGAAGCTTTCTTT. Encoded protein: CASRIGGRFEAFF.

Concerning this clone itself: Other DNA variants within this sample encode the same CDR3. The chain couples TRBV9 to TRBJ2-3, with unresolved D. V was shortened by 0 bases and J by 1 base, with 6 bases between the two germline ends. CDR1 is SGDLS and CDR2 is YYNGEE in the germline V gene. There are 14 residues in the CDR3. The CDR3 nucleotides read TGTGCCAGCAGCGTAGTAGGACGCACAGATACGCAGTATTTT. Translated: CASSVVGRTDTQYF. Looking up the rest from reference TRBV9 and TRBJ2-3 gives the full variable domain: DSGVTQTPKHLITATGQRVTLRCSPRSGDLSVYWYQQSLDQGLQFLIQYYNGEERAKGNILERFSAQQFPDLHSELNLSSLELGDSALYFCASSVVGRTDTQYFGPGTRLTVL.